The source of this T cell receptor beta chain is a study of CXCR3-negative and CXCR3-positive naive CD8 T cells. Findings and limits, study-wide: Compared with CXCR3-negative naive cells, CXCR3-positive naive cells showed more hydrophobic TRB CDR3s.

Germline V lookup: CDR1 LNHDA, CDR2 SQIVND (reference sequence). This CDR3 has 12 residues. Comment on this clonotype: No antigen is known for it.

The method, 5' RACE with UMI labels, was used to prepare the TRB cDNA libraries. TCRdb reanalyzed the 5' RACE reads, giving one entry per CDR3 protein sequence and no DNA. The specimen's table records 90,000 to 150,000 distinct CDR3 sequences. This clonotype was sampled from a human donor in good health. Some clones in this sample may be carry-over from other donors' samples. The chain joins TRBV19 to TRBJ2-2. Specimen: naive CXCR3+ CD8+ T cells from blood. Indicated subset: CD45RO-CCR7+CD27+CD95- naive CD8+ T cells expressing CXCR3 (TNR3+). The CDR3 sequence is CASSLEEGELFF.